A selection of T cell receptor beta chains follows, all from one sample in a study of cytotoxic CD8 clonotypes in ibrutinib-treated CLL. Profiling relied on immunoSEQ multiplex PCR, and the TCRdb table lists in-frame clones only, not all of them. The data show about 120,000 clones, 75% to 90% seen once. Here the sequenced sample was PBMCs, taken after 24 months of ibrutinib treatment. These receptors were taken from a human donor with chronic lymphocytic leukemia. CDR3s include the opening cysteine and the closing phenylalanine or tryptophan. A D gene is named only where the DNA matches it firmly. Expanded clones get a size class; other rows say once, few or many, or leave the size out.

TRBV5-1	-	TRBJ2-7	-	15	CASSLGMYTAAEQYF	TGCGCCAGCAGCTTGGGGATGTACACCGCGGCCGAGCAGTACTTC
TRBV4-3	once	TRBJ2-6	-	19	CASSQDLASMGSGANVLTF	TGCGCCAGCAGCCAAGATTTAGCCTCGATGGGGTCTGGGGCCAACGTCCTGACTTTC
TRBV28	once	TRBJ1-1	-	12	CASSFSKHEAFF	TGTGCCAGCAGTTTTTCAAAGCATGAAGCTTTCTTT
TRBV19	-	TRBJ2-1	-	11	CASLGGREQFF	TGTGCCAGCCTGGGGGGCCGGGAGCAGTTCTTC
TRBV4-2	-	TRBJ2-3	-	16	CASSQGWGTSTDTQYF	TGTGCCAGCAGCCAAGGGTGGGGGACTAGCACAGATACGCAGTATTTT
TRBV2	few	TRBJ2-7	-	13	CASSEQRAYEQYF	TGTGCCAGCAGTGAACAAAGAGCCTACGAGCAGTACTTC
TRBV5-6	-	TRBJ2-3	-	15	CASSARGGAGDTQYF	TGTGCCAGCAGCGCCCGAGGGGGGGCAGGAGATACGCAGTATTTT
TRBV5-1	-	TRBJ1-3	-	17	CASSQVPGQRSGNTIYF	TGCGCCAGCAGCCAGGTGCCTGGACAGCGCTCTGGAAACACCATATATTTT
TRBV9	-	TRBJ2-3	TRBD2	18	CASSVRPTGRVGTDTQYF	TGTGCCAGCAGCGTCAGGCCTACCGGGAGGGTTGGCACAGATACGCAGTATTTT
TRBV7-3	-	TRBJ2-1	TRBD1	15	CASSYDRGIYNEQFF	TGTGCCAGCAGTTACGACAGGGGCATCTACAATGAGCAGTTCTTC
TRBV27	-	TRBJ2-7	TRBD1	13	CASRDRVRGEQYF	TGTGCCAGCCGAGACAGGGTAAGGGGCGAGCAGTACTTC
TRBV6-4	-	TRBJ2-3	-	8	CASTTQYF	TGTGCCAGCACTACGCAGTATTTT
TRBV5-1	-	TRBJ1-1	TRBD1	14	CASSIGTGSTEAFF	TGCGCCAGCAGCATAGGGACAGGGAGTACTGAAGCTTTCTTT
TRBV11-2	-	TRBJ1-2	-	13	CASSSPKGWGYTF	TGTGCCAGCAGCTCGCCCAAGGGATGGGGCTACACCTTC
TRBV28	-	TRBJ1-1	-	13	CASSLDGREEAFF	TGTGCCAGCAGTTTAGATGGCAGGGAAGAAGCTTTCTTT
TRBV7-8	-	TRBJ1-2	TRBD1	13	CASSLGQGYGYTF	TGTGCCAGCAGCCTTGGACAGGGTTATGGCTACACCTTC
TRBV2	-	TRBJ1-4	TRBD1	14	CASRDREGGEKLFF	TGTGCCAGCAGAGACAGGGAAGGGGGGGAAAAACTGTTTTTT
TRBV7-2	few	TRBJ1-2	-	14	CASSLGFGNYGYTF	TGTGCCAGCAGCCTGGGGTTCGGTAACTATGGCTACACCTTC
TRBV6-5	-	TRBJ1-5	-	13	CASSPGPERQRHF	TGTGCCAGCAGTCCCGGCCCTGAGAGACAACGACATTTT
TRBV27	few	TRBJ2-2	-	13	CASSPRETGELFF	TGTGCCAGCAGTCCCCGGGAGACCGGGGAGCTGTTTTTT
TRBV18	-	TRBJ2-1	TRBD1	13	CASSPSTGGEQFF	TGTGCCAGCTCACCATCGACAGGGGGTGAGCAGTTCTTC
TRBV7-9	-	TRBJ2-2	TRBD2	16	CASSSGLAGYTGELFF	TGTGCCAGCAGTTCTGGACTAGCGGGGTACACCGGGGAGCTGTTTTTT
TRBV4-2	-	TRBJ2-1	-	16	CASSRKGDLQGDEQFF	TGTGCCAGCAGCCGAAAGGGGGACCTACAGGGTGATGAGCAGTTCTTC
TRBV7-8	-	TRBJ2-1	-	14	CASSRLDGNNEQFF	TGTGCCAGCAGCCGGCTCGACGGGAACAATGAGCAGTTCTTC
TRBV27	-	TRBJ1-2	TRBD1	18	CASSLSKDRGLSRDGYTF	TGTGCCAGCAGTTTATCGAAGGACAGGGGGCTTTCAAGGGATGGCTACACCTTC
TRBV19	-	TRBJ1-1	-	12	CASTDRNTEAFF	TGTGCCAGTACGGACAGGAACACTGAAGCTTTCTTT
TRBV6-1	-	TRBJ1-2	TRBD1	15	CASSEQQGHTYGYTF	TGTGCCAGCAGTGAACAACAGGGGCACACCTATGGCTACACCTTC
TRBV30	-	TRBJ1-2	-	12	CAWGRGEYGYTF	TGTGCCTGGGGACGTGGGGAATATGGCTACACCTTC